This T cell receptor (beta chain) was profiled in a study of CD8 T cells in Susac syndrome. V was shortened by 6 bases and J by 1 base, with 10 bases between the two germline ends. Germline V gene lookup returns CDR1 KGHSH and CDR2 LQKENI. This CDR3 comprises 14 residues. This clonotype was seen a handful of times. Sequencing targeted TCR beta in blood CD8+ and CD4+ T cells. Reverse transcription of 0.5 to 1 ug RNA was performed with random hexamers. MiXCR, applied by TCRdb to the immunoSEQ multiplex PCR reads, yields one record per CDR3 protein. This sample carries 90,000 to 110,000 distinct CDR3 sequences, about 96% of them seen once, and the ten largest clones take 0.096%.

This chain connects TRBV18 to TRBJ1-5; the D is unclear. This receptor was taken from a human donor in good health. The sequenced material came from CD4+ T cells from PBMCs. The CDR3 DNA is TGTGCCAGCTCCTTAGGTGGGAGCAATCAGCCCCAGCATTTT. This translates into CASSLGGSNQPQHF. Full variable domain (rest looked up from reference TRBV18 and TRBJ1-5): NAGVMQNPRHLVRRRGQEARLRCSPMKGHSHVYWYRQLPEEGLKFMVYLQKENIIDESGMPKERFSAEFPKEGPSILRIQQVVRGDSAAYFCASSLGGSNQPQHFGDGTRLSIL.